The clone carrying this T cell receptor beta chain has a handful of counts. Its antigen remains unidentified. The data are from a study of T cell responses to AZD1222 COVID-19 vaccine. General study findings and limits: Spike-wide coverage was observed for vaccine-associated CD4 TCRs, with dominant responses at 160-218 and 743-854.

Assay: immunoSEQ multiplex PCR; the TCRdb copy retains only in-frame clones and omits some. This sample has roughly 90,000 clones, with approximately 92% found just once. Looked up from germline, CDR1 is GTSNPN and CDR2 is SVGIG (reference sequence). This CDR3 has 13 amino acids. Deletions cut 0 bases from V and 13 bases from J, with 13 bases between. V is TRBV30 and J is TRBJ1-6, with D perhaps matching TRBD1 (5 bases). The sequencing used peripheral blood, collected 28 days after the second AZD1222 dose. The receptor was derived from an adult who received the AZD1222 COVID-19 vaccine. The CDR3 loop reads CAWSVLRAQPLHF. The CDR3 coding sequence is TGTGCCTGGAGTGTACTCAGGGCCCAGCCCCTCCACTTT.